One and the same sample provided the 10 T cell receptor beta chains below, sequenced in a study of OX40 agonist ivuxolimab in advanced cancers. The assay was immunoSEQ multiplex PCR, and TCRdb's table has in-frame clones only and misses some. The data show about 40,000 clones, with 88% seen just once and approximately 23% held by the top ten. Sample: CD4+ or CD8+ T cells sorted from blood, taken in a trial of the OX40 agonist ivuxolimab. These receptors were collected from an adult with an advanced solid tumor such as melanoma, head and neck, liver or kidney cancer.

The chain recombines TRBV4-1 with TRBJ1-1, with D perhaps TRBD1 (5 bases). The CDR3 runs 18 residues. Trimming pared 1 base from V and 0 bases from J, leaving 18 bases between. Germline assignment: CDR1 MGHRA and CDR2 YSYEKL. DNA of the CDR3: TGCGCCAGCAGCCAAGGGCACAGAATAGGGGTCCTGAACACTGAAGCTTTCTTT. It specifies CASSQGHRIGVLNTEAFF.

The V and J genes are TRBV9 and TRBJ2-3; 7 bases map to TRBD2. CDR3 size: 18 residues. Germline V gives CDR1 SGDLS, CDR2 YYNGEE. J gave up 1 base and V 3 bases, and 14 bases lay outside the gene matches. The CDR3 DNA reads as TGTGCCAGCAGCGGCCTCGGTTCGGCGGGAGCAGGCACAGATACGCAGTATTTT. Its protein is CASSGLGSAGAGTDTQYF.

CDR3 nucleotide sequence: TGCGCCAGCAGCCAGCTGGGTCTGGGGATAGCCAAAAACATTCAGTACTTC. Translation gives CASSQLGLGIAKNIQYF. The V and J genes are TRBV4-1 and TRBJ2-4; no clear D. The CDR3 is 17 amino acids. Trimming shortened V by 3 bases and J by 0 bases, and 15 bases separated the two germline ends. CDR1 MGHRA and CDR2 YSYEKL come from the germline V gene.

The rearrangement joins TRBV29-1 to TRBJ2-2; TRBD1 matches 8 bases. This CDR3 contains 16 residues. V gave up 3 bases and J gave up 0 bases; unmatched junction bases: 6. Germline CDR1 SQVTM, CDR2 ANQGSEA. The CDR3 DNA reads TGCAGCGTTGATGGTGGCAGGGGGCCGAACACCGGGGAGCTGTTTTTT. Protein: CSVDGGRGPNTGELFF.

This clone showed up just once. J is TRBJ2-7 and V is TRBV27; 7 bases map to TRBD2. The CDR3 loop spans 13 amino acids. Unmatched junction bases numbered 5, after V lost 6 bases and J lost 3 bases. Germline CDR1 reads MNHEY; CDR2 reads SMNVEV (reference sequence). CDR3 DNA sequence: TGTGCCAGCAGCTTCGGGACTAACTACGAGCAGTACTTC. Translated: CASSFGTNYEQYF.

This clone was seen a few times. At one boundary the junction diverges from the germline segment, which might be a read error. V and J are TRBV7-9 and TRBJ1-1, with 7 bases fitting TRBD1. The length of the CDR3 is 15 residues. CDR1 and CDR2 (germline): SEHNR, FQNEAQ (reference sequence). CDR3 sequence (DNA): TGTGCCAGCAGCCCAAGGGACAGAAAAGCCCCTGACGCTTTCTTT. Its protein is CASSPRDRKAPDAFF.

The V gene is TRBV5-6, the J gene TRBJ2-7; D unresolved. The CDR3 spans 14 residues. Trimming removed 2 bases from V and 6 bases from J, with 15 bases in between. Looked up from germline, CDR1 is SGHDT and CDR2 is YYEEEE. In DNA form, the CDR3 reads TGTGCCAGCAGCTTCGGCCAAGCTTTGGTCGAGCAGTACTTC. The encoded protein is CASSFGQALVEQYF.

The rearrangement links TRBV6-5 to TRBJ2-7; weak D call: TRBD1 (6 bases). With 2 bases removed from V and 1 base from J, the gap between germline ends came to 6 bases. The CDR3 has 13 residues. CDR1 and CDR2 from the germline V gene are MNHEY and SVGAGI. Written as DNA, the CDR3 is TGTGCCAGCAGTTACGGACAGTCCTACGAGCAGTACTTC. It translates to CASSYGQSYEQYF.

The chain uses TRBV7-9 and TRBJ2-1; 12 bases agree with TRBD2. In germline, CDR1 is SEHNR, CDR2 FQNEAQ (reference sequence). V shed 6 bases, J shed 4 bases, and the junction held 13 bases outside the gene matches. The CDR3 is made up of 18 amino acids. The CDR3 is CASSTSSTSGSIYNEQFF. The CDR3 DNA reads TGTGCCAGCAGTACCAGTTCGACTAGCGGGAGTATTTACAATGAGCAGTTCTTC.

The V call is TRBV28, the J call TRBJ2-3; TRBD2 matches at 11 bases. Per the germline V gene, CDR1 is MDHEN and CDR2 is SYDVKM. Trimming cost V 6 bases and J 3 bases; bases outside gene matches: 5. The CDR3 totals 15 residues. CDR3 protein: CASSRLAGRTDTQYF. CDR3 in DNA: TGTGCCAGCAGCCGACTAGCGGGAAGGACAGATACGCAGTATTTT.